This T cell receptor beta chain is drawn from a study of OX40 agonist ivuxolimab in advanced cancers. Generated by immunoSEQ multiplex PCR, the TCRdb table keeps only in-frame clones and is missing some. The table records 80,000 to 90,000 clones, around 84% of them present only once. CDR1 is SGHDN and CDR2 is FVKESK in the germline V gene. The V gene lost 4 bases and the J gene lost 1 base, with 11 bases spanning the gap. The CDR3 totals 16 residues. This sample comprised CD4+ or CD8+ T cells sorted from blood, obtained in a trial of the OX40 agonist ivuxolimab. The sequence was collected from an adult with an advanced solid tumor such as melanoma, head and neck, liver or kidney cancer. V is TRBV14 and J is TRBJ2-6; D possibly corresponds to TRBD2 (5 bases). The CDR3, as DNA: TGTGCCAGCAGCCTTCTCGGGGAATCTGGGGCCAACGTCCTGACTTTC. It codes for CASSLLGESGANVLTF.